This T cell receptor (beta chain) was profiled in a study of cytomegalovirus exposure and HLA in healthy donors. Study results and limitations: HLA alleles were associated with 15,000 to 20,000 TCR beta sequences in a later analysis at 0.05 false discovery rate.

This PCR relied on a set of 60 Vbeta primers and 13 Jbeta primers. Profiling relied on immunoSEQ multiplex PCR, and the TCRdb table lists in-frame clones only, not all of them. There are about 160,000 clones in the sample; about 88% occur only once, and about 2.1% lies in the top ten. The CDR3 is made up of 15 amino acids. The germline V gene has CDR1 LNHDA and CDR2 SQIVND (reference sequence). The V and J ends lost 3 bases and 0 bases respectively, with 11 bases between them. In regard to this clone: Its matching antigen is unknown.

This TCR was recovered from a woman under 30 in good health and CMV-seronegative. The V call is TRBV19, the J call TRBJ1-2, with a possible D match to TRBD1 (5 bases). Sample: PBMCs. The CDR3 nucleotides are TGTGCCAGTAGTATTGAGTGGGGGGCTAACTATGGCTACACCTTC. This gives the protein CASSIEWGANYGYTF.